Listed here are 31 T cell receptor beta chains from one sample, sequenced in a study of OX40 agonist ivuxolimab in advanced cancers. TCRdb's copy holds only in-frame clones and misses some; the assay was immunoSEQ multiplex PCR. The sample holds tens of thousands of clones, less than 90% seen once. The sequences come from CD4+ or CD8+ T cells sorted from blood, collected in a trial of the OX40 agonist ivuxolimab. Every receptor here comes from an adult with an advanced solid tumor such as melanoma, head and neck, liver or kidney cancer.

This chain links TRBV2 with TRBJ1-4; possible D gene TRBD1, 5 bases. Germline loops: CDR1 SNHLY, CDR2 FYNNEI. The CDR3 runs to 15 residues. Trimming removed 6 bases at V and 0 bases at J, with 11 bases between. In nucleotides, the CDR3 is TGTGCCAGCAGAACAGGAGGTGCAACTAATGAAAAACTGTTTTTT. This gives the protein CASRTGGATNEKLFF.

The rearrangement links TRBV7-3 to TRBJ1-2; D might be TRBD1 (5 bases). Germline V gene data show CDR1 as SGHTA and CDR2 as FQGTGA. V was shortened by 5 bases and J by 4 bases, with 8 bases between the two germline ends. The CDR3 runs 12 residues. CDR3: CASSPDSYGYTF. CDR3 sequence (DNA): TGTGCCAGCAGCCCCGACAGCTATGGCTACACCTTC. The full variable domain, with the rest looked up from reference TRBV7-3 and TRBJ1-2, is GAGVSQTPSNKVTEKGKYVELRCDPISGHTALYWYRQSLGQGPEFLIYFQGTGAADDSGLPNDRFFAVRPEGSVSTLKIQRTERGDSAVYLCASSPDSYGYTFGSGTRLTVV.

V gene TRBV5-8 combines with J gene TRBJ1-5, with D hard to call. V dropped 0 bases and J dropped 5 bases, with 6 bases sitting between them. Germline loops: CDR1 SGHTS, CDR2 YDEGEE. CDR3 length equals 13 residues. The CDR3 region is CASSLDGYQPQHF. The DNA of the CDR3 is TGTGCCAGCAGCTTGGATGGCTATCAGCCCCAGCATTTT.

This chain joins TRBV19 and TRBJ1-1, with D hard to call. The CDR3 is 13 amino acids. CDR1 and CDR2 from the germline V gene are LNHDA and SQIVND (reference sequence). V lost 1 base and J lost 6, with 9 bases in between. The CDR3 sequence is CASSIVYGPEAFF. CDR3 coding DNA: TGTGCCAGTAGTATAGTGTACGGGCCTGAAGCTTTCTTT. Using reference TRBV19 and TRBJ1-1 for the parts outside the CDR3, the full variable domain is DGGITQSPKYLFRKEGQNVTLSCEQNLNHDAMYWYRQDPGQGLRLIYYSQIVNDFQKGDIAEGYSVSREKKESFPLTVTSAQKNPTAFYLCASSIVYGPEAFFGQGTRLTVV.

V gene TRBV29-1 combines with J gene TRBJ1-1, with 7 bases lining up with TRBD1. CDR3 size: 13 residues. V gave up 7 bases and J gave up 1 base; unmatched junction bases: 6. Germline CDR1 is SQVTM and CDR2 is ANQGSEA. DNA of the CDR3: TGCAGCGCATGCCGACAGGGGAACACTGAAGCTTTCTTT. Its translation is CSACRQGNTEAFF.

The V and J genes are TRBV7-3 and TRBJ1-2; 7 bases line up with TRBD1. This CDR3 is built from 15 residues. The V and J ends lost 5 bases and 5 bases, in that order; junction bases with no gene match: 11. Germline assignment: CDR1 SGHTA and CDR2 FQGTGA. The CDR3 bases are TGTGCCAGCAGCCCGTCGGGAGGGGGCTTTTATGGCTACACCTTC. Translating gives CASSPSGGGFYGYTF. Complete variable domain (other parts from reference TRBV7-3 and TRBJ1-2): GAGVSQTPSNKVTEKGKYVELRCDPISGHTALYWYRQSLGQGPEFLIYFQGTGAADDSGLPNDRFFAVRPEGSVSTLKIQRTERGDSAVYLCASSPSGGGFYGYTFGSGTRLTVV.

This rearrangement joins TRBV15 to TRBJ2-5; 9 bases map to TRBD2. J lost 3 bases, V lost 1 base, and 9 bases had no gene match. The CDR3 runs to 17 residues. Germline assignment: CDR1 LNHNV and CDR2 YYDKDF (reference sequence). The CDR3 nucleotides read TGTGCCACCAGCAGAGCCACAAGGGGCGGGGGGGAAGAGACCCAGTACTTC. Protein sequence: CATSRATRGGGEETQYF.

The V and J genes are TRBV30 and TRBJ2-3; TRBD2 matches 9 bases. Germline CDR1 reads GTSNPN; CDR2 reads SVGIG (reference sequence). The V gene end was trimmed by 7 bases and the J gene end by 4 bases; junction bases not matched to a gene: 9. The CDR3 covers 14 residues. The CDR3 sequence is CALEKAGGSDTQYF. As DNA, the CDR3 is TGTGCCTTGGAAAAAGCGGGGGGCTCAGATACGCAGTATTTT.

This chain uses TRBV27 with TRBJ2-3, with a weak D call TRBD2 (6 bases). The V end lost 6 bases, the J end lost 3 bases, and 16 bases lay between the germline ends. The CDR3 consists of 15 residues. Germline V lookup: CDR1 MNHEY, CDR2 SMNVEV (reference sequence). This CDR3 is CASSPLLRGTDTQYF. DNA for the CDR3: TGTGCCAGCAGCCCCCTCCTCCGGGGGACAGATACGCAGTATTTT.

The CDR3 nucleotides are TGTGCCAGCAGCCAACTTTCGACAGGGACGTACTACGAGCAGTACTTC. Translation: CASSQLSTGTYYEQYF. The chain employs TRBV14 and TRBJ2-7, with TRBD1 matching over 7 bases. Germline V lookup: CDR1 SGHDN, CDR2 FVKESK. The CDR3 consists of 16 residues. With V trimmed by 2 bases and J by 3 bases, 10 bases remained unmatched.

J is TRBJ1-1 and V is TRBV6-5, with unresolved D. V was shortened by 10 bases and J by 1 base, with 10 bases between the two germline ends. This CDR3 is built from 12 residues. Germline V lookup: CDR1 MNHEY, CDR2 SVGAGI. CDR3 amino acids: CATLRANTEAFF. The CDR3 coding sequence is TGTGCCACCTTGAGGGCGAACACTGAAGCTTTCTTT.

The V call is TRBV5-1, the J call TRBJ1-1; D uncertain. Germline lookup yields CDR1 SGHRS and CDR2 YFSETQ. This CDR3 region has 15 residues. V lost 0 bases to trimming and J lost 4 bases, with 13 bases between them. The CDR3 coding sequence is TGCGCCAGCAGCTTGGAAGGATCTTTGGGCACTGAAGCTTTCTTT. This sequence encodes CASSLEGSLGTEAFF.

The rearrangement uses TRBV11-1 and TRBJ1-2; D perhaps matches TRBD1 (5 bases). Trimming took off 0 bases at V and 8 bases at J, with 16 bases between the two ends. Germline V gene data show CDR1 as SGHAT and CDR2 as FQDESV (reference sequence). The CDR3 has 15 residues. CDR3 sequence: CASSLAEAGRGGYTF. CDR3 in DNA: TGTGCCAGCAGCTTAGCAGAGGCAGGGAGAGGAGGCTACACCTTC.

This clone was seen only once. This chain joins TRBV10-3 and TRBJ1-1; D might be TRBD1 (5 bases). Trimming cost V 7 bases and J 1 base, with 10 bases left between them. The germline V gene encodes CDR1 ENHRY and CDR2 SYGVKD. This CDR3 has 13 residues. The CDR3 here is CAIKVQGNTEAFF. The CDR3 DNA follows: TGTGCCATCAAGGTGCAGGGGAACACTGAAGCTTTCTTT.

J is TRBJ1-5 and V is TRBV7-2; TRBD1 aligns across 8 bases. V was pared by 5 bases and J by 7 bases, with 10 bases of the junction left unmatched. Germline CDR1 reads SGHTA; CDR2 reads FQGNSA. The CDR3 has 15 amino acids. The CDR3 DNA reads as TGTGCCAGCAGCACCCGGACAGGGCAGGACCAGCCCCAGCATTTT. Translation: CASSTRTGQDQPQHF.

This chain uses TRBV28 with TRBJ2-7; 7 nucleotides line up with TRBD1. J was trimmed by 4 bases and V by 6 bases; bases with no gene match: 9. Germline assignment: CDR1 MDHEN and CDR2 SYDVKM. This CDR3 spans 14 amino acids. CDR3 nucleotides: TGTGCCAGCAGGCCTTCACAGGGGAAATACGAGCAGTACTTC. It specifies CASRPSQGKYEQYF.

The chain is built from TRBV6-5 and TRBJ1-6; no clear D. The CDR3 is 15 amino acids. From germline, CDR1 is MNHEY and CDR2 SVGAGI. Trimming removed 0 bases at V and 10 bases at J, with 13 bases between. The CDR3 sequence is CASSYSGPTLSPLHF. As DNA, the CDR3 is TGTGCCAGCAGTTACTCCGGGCCAACCCTCTCACCCCTCCACTTT.

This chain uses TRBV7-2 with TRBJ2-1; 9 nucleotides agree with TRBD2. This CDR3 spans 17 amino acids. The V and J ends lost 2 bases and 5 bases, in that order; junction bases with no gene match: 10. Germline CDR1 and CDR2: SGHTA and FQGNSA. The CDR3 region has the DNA TGTGCCAGCAGCTTAAAGGTTGAGCGGGGGGACCACAATGAGCAGTTCTTC. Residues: CASSLKVERGDHNEQFF.

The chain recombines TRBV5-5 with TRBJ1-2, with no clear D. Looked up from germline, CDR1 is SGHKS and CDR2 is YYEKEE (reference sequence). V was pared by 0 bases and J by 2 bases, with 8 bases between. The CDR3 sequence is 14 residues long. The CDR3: CASSLGRENYGYTF. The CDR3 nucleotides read TGTGCCAGCAGCTTGGGACGGGAAAACTATGGCTACACCTTC. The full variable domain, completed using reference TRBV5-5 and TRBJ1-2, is DAGVTQSPTHLIKTRGQQVTLRCSPISGHKSVSWYQQVLGQGPQFIFQYYEKEERGRGNFPDRFSARQFPNYSSELNVNALLLGDSALYLCASSLGRENYGYTFGSGTRLTVV.

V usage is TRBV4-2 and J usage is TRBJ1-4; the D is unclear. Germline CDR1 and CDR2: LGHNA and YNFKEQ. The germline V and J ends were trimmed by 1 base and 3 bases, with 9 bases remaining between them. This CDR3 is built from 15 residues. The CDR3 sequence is CASSQVSQPNEKLFF. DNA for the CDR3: TGTGCCAGCAGCCAAGTATCACAGCCTAATGAAAAACTGTTTTTT.

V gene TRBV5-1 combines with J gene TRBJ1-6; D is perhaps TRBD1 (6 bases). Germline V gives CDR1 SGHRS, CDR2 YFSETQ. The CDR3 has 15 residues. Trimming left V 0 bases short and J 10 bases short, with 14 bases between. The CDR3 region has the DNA TGCGCCAGCAGCTTGGTGGGGGCCTCAGGGTCACCCCTCCACTTT. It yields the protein CASSLVGASGSPLHF. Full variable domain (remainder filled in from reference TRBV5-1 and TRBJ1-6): KAGVTQTPRYLIKTRGQQVTLSCSPISGHRSVSWYQQTPGQGLQFLFEYFSETQRNKGNFPGRFSGRQFSNSRSEMNVSTLELGDSALYLCASSLVGASGSPLHFGNGTRLTVT.

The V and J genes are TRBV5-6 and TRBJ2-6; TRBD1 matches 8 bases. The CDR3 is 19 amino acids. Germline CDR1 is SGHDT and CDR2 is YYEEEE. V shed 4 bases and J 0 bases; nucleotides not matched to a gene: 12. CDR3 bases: TGTGCCAGCAGCGGAAATGAGGGACAGGAAGACTCTGGGGCCAACGTCCTGACTTTC. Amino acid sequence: CASSGNEGQEDSGANVLTF. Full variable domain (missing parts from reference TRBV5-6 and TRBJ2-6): DAGVTQSPTHLIKTRGQQVTLRCSPKSGHDTVSWYQQALGQGPQFIFQYYEEEERQRGNFPDRFSGHQFPNYSSELNVNALLLGDSALYLCASSGNEGQEDSGANVLTFGAGSRLTVL.

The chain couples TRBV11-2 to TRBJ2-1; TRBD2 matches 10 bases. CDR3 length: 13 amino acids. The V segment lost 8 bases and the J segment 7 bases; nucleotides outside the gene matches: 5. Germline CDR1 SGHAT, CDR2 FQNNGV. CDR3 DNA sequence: TGTGCCAGCGGCGGTAGCGGGGGGAATGAGCAGTTCTTC. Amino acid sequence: CASGGSGGNEQFF.

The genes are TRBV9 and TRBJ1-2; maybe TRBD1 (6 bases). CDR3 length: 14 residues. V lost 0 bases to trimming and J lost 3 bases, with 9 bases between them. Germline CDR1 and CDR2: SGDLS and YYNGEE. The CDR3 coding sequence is TGTGCCAGCAGCGTAGAGGCAGGGGACTATGGCTACACCTTC. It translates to CASSVEAGDYGYTF.

CDR3 coding DNA: TGTGCTAGTGGTTGGGAGGTCGGGGGCTACACCTTC. The encoded protein is CASGWEVGGYTF. The rearrangement uses TRBV12-5 and TRBJ1-2; D is ambiguous. This CDR3 comprises 12 residues. With 4 bases removed from V and 8 bases from J, the gap between germline ends came to 11 bases. Germline-derived CDR1 and CDR2 are LGHNT and FRNRAP.

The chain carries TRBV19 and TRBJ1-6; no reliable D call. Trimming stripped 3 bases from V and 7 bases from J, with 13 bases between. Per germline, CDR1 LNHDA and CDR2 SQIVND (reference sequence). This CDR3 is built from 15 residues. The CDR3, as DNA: TGTGCCAGTAGTATGGCGGGGTCTGAAAATTCACCCCTCCACTTT. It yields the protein CASSMAGSENSPLHF.

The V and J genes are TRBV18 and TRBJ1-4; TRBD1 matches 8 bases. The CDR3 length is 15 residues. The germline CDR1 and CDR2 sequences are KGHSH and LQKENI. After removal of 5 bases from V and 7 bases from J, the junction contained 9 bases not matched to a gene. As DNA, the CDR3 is TGTGCCAGCTCAGGCCTCGGGACAGGTCCTGAAAAACTGTTTTTT. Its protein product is CASSGLGTGPEKLFF.

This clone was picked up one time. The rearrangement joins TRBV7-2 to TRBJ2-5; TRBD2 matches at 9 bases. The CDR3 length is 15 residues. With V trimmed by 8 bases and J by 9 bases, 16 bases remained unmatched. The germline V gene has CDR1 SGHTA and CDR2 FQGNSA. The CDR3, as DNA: TGTGCCAGCGTGGGGGGGACTAGCCCCGGGATGGCCCAGTACTTC. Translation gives CASVGGTSPGMAQYF.

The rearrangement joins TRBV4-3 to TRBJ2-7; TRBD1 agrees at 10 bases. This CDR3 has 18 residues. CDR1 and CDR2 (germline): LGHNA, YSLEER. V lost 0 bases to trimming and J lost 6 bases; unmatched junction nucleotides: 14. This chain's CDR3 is CASSQDLPGQGFGGEQYF. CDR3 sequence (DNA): TGCGCCAGCAGCCAAGATCTGCCGGGACAGGGGTTCGGTGGCGAGCAGTACTTC.

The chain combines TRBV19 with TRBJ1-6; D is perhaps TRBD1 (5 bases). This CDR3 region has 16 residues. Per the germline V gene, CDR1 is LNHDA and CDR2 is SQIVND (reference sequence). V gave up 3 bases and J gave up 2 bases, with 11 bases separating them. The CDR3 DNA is TGTGCCAGTAGTATCGGAGGGGTCACCTATAATTCACCCCTCCACTTT. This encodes CASSIGGVTYNSPLHF.

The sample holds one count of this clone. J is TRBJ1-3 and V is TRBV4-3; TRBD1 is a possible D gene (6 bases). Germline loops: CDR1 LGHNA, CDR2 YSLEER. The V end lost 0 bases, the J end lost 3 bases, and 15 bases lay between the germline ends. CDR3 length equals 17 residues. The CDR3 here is CASSQDTRGSFGNTIYF. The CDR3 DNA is TGCGCCAGCAGCCAAGATACCAGGGGCAGCTTTGGAAACACCATATATTTT.